This TCR beta chain was observed in a study of T cell repertoires in cytomegalovirus infection. The wider study: TCR beta signatures that were public indicated CMV infection and matching HLA type. Whole-study findings and limits: The cumulative frequency of public TCR beta families distinguished individuals who carried CMV together with the relevant HLA. Dominating the ex vivo response were TCR beta clonotypes that were CMV-specific and HLA-C-restricted.

In the case of this clonotype: Its matching antigen is unknown.

TCRdb recomputed calls from the reads with MiXCR, one row per CDR3 protein. This sample has 350,000 to 450,000 distinct CDR3 sequences, with 15% to 20% found just once. Germline V CDR1 and CDR2: SQVTM, ANQGSEA. The CDR3 runs to 13 residues. V gave up 7 bases and J gave up 4 bases; unmatched junction bases: 9. The specimen was PBMCs. The V and J genes are TRBV29-1 and TRBJ1-2, with 7 nucleotides matching TRBD1. The receptor comes from a human donor in good health (CMV status not recorded). Some clones in this sample may be carry-over from other donors' samples. The chain's CDR3 is CSARQGWAYGYTF. CDR3 sequence (DNA): TGCAGCGCCCGACAGGGTTGGGCCTATGGCTACACCTTC.